This TCR beta chain was recorded in a study of cytomegalovirus exposure and HLA in healthy donors. Study-level results: Subsequent analysis found a tendency for first-cohort TCR clusters to co-occur within the 120 or so validation repertoires. According to reports, the classifier identified cytomegalovirus status with high specificity and sensitivity.

Of note for this clone: Antigen: not known.

The CDR3 loop spans 16 amino acids. J gave up 2 bases and V 7 bases, and 8 bases lay outside the gene matches. In germline, CDR1 is SGHTA, CDR2 FQGNSA. Libraries were prepared by immunoSEQ multiplex PCR; TCRdb keeps only in-frame clonotypes and omits some of them. In the table there are a few hundred thousand clones, almost 90% of which are singletons. The rearrangement uses TRBV7-2 and TRBJ2-1, with 10 bases aligning to TRBD2. The receptor was derived from a woman under 30 in good health and CMV-seronegative. The sequenced material came from PBMCs. CDR3 loop: CASIKDSGGTYNEQFF. The CDR3 nucleotides are TGTGCCAGCATCAAAGATAGCGGGGGGACCTACAATGAGCAGTTCTTC.